Sequencing of this T cell receptor beta chain was carried out in a study of blood T cells in healthy people across ages. This clonotype was observed a handful of times. The junction departs from the called germline gene at one end, perhaps through a read error. Together with a sample-barcoded 5' primer, a J-beta primer mix was included in a second PCR lasting about 6 to 11 cycles. Each single sample gave us at least 3 million CDR3-containing paired-end reads. TCRdb re-called the 5' RACE reads with MiXCR, one entry per CDR3 protein. The sample holds roughly 1,000,000 distinct CDR3 sequences, about 23% seen once. This CDR3 has 13 amino acids. Germline CDR1 and CDR2: SEHNR and FQNEAQ (reference sequence). This same sample was also taken into another study, of T cells of mothers and their children.

The TCR was taken from a girl between 2 and 10 years old in good health. The source material was blood. The chain has TRBV7-9 and TRBJ1-1; D remains ambiguous. As DNA, the CDR3 is TGTGCCTGCAGCTTCTTTATGGGGACTGAAGCTTTCTTT. This encodes CACSFFMGTEAFF.